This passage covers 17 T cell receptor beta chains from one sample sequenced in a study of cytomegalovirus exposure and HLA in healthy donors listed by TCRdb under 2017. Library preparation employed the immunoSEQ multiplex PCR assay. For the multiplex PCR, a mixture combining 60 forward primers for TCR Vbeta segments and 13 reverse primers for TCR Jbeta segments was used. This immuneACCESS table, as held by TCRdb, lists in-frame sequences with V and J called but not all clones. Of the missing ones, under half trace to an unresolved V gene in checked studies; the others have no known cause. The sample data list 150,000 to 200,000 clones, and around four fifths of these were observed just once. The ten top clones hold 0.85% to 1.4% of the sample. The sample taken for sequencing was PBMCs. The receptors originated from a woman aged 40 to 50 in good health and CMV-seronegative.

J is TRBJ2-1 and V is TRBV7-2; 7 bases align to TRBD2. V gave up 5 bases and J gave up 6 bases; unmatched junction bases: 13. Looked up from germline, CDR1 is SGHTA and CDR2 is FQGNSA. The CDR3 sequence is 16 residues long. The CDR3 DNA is TGTGCCAGCAGCCGCCACGGGGCGGGAGTAGGCAATGAGCAGTTCTTC. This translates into CASSRHGAGVGNEQFF.

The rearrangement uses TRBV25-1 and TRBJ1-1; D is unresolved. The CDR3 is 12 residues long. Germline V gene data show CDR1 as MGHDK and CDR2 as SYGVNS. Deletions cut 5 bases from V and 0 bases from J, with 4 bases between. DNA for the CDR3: TGTGCCAGCAGTCCTGTGAACACTGAAGCTTTCTTT. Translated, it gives CASSPVNTEAFF.

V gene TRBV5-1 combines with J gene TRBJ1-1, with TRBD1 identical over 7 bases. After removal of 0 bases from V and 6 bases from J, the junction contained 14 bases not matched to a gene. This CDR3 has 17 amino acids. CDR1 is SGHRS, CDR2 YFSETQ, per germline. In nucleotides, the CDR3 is TGCGCCAGCAGCTTGGGGTTATCTACAGGGGTTTTTCCTGAAGCTTTCTTT. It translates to CASSLGLSTGVFPEAFF.

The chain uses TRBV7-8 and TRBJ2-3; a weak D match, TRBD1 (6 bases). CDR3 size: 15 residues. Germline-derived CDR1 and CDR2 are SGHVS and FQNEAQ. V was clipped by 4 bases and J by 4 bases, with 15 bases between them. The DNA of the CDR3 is TGTGCCAGCAGCTACAGGGCCCGCTACCCAGATACGCAGTATTTT. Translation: CASSYRARYPDTQYF. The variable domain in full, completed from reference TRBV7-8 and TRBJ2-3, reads GAGVSQSPRYKVAKRGQDVALRCDPISGHVSLFWYQQALGQGPEFLTYFQNEAQLDKSGLPSDRFFAERPEGSVSTLKIQRTQQEDSAVYLCASSYRARYPDTQYFGPGTRLTVL.

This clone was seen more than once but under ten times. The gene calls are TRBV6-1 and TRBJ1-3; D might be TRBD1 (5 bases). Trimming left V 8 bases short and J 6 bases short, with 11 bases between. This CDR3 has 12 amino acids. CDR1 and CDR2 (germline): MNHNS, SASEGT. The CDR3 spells CASGAMKNTIYF. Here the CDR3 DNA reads TGTGCCAGCGGGGCAATGAAAAACACCATATATTTT.

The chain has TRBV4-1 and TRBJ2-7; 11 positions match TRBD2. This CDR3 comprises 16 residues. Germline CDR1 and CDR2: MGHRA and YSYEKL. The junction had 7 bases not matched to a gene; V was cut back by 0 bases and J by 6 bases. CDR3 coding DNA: TGCGCCAGCAGCCAAGATGCACTAGCGGGAGTAGGCGAGCAGTACTTC. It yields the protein CASSQDALAGVGEQYF.

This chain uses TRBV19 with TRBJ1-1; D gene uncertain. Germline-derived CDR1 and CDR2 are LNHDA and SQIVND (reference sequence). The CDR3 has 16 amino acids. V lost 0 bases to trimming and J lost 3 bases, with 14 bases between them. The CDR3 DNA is TGTGCCAGTAGTATAGATCTCTGGCAGGAGGACACTGAAGCTTTCTTT. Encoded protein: CASSIDLWQEDTEAFF.

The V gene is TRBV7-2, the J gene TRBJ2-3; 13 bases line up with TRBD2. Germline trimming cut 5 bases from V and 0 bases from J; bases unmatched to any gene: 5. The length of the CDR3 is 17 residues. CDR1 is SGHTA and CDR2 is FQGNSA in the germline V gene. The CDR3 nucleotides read TGTGCCAGCAGCCGGACTAGCGGGAGAACTAGCACAGATACGCAGTATTTT. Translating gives CASSRTSGRTSTDTQYF. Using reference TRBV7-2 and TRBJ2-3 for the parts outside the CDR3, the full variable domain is GAGVSQSPSNKVTEKGKDVELRCDPISGHTALYWYRQSLGQGLEFLIYFQGNSAPDKSGLPSDRFSAERTGGSVSTLTIQRTQQEDSAVYLCASSRTSGRTSTDTQYFGPGTRLTVL.

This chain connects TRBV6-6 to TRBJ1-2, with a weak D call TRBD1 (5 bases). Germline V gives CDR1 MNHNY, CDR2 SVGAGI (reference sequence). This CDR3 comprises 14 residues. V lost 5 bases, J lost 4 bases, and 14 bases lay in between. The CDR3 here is CASSARTRIYGYTF. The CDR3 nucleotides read TGTGCCAGCAGTGCACGGACACGGATCTATGGCTACACCTTC.

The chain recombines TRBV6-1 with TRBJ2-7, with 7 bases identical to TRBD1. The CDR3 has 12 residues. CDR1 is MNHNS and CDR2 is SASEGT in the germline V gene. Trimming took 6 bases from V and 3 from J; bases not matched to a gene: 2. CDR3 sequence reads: CASRWDSYEQYV. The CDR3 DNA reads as TGTGCCAGCAGATGGGACAGCTACGAGCAGTACGTC.

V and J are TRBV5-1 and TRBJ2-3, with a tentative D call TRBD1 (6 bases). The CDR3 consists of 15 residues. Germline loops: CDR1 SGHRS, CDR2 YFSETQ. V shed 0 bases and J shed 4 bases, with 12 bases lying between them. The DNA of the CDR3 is TGCGCCAGCAGCTTGGGGGGCAGGGGTGCAGATACGCAGTATTTT. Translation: CASSLGGRGADTQYF.

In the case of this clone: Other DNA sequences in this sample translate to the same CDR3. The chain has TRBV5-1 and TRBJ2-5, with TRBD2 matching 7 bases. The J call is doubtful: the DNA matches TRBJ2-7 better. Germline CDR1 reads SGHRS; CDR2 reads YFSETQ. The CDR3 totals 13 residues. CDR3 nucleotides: TGCGCCAGCAGCCCAGCGGGAAGCTACGAGCAGTACTTC. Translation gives CASSPAGSYEQYF.

In DNA, the CDR3 is TGTGCCAGCAGCGTATCAGCGGGAGATTCCTACGAGCAGTACTTC. Protein: CASSVSAGDSYEQYF. The chain uses TRBV9 and TRBJ2-7, with TRBD2 matching over 8 bases. The CDR3 consists of 15 residues. The germline V gene encodes CDR1 SGDLS and CDR2 YYNGEE. J lost 1 base, V lost 1 base, and 4 bases had no gene match.

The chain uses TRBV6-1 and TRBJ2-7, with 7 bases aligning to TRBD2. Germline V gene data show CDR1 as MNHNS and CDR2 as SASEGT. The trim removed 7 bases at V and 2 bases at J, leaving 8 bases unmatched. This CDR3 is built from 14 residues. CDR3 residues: CASTPLGRAYEQYF. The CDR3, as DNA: TGTGCCAGCACCCCCCTGGGGAGGGCCTACGAGCAGTACTTC.

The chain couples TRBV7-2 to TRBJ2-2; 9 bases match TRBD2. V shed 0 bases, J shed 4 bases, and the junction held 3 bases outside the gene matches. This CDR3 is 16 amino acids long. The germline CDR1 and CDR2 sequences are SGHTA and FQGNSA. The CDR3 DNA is TGTGCCAGCAGCTTAGCGAGACTAGCGGCCACCGGGGAGCTGTTTTTT. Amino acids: CASSLARLAATGELFF.

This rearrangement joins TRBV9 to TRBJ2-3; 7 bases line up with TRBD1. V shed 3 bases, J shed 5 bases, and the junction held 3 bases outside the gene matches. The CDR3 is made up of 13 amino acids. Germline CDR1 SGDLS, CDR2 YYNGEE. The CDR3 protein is CASSATGEDTQYF. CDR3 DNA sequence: TGTGCCAGCAGCGCAACAGGGGAAGATACGCAGTATTTT.

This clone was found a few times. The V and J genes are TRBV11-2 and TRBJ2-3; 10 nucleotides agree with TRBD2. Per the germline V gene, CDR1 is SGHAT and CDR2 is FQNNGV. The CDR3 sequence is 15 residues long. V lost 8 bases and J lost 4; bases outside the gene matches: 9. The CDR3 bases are TGTGCCAGCGGGGCTAGCGGGAGTCCGGCAGATACGCAGTATTTT. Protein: CASGASGSPADTQYF.